This entry describes one T cell receptor beta chain. The junction had 6 bases not matched to a gene; V was cut back by 8 bases and J by 10 bases. Germline-derived CDR1 and CDR2 are MGHRA and YSYEKL. This CDR3 has 12 amino acids. This entry comes from a study of CD8 T cells in Susac syndrome. The RNA, about 0.5 to 1 ug, was put through reverse transcription using random hexamers. TCRdb fed the immunoSEQ multiplex PCR reads into MiXCR, producing one record per CDR3 protein. The sample lists 330,000 or so distinct CDR3 sequences, approximately 85% occurring once. The multiple sclerosis control group was made up of treatment-naive patients with stable or active relapsing-remitting disease.

The specimen was CD8+ T cells from PBMCs. The clonotype was recovered from a human donor with multiple sclerosis. The J gene is TRBJ2-1, the V gene TRBV4-1; 9 nucleotides line up with TRBD1. The CDR3 DNA reads as TGCGCCAGCGAGGGACAGGGTGACGAGCAGTTCTTC. It specifies CASEGQGDEQFF.